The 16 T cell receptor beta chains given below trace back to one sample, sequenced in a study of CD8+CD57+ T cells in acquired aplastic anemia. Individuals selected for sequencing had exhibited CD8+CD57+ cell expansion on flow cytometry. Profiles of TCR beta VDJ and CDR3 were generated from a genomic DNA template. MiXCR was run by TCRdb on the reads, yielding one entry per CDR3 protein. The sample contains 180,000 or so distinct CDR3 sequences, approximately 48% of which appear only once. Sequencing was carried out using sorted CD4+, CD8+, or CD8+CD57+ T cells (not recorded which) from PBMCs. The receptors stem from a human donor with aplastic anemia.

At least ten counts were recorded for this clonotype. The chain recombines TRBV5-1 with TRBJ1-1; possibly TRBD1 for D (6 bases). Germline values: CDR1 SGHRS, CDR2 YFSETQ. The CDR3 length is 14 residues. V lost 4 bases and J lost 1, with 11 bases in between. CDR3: CASSNGQPNTEAFF. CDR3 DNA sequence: TGCGCCAGCAGCAATGGACAGCCGAACACTGAAGCTTTCTTT.

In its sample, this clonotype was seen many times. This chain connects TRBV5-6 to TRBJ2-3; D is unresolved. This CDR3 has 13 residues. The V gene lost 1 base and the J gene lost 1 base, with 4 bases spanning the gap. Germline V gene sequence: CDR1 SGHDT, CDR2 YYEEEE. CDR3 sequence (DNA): TGTGCCAGCAGCTTGTACGGCACAGATACGCAGTATTTT. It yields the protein CASSLYGTDTQYF.

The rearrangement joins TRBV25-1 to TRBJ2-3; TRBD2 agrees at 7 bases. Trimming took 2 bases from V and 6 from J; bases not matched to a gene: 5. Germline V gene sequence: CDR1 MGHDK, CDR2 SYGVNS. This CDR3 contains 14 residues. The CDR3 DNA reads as TGTGCCAGCAGTGAAGGGGACTACTACGATACGCAGTATTTT. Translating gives CASSEGDYYDTQYF.

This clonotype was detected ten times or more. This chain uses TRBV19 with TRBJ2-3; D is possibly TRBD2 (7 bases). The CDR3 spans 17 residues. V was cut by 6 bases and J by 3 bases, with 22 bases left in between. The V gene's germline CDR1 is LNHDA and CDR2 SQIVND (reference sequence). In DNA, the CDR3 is TGTGCCAGTAGCAATCGATGGGGGGGGGCCGGTACAGATACGCAGTATTTT. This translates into CASSNRWGGAGTDTQYF.

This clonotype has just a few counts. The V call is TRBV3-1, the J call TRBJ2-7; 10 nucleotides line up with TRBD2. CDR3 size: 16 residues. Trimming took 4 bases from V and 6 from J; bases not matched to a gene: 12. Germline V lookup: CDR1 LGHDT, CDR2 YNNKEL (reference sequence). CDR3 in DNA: TGTGCCAGCAGCCCCAGGAGATCTAGCGGGAGTGGCGAGCAGTACTTC. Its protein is CASSPRRSSGSGEQYF.

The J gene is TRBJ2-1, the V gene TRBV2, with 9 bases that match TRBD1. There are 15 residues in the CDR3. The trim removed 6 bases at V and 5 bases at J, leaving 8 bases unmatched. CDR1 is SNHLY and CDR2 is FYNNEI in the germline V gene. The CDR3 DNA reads TGTGCCAGCAGCCGGGGACAGGGAGGAAACAATGAGCAGTTCTTC. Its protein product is CASSRGQGGNNEQFF.

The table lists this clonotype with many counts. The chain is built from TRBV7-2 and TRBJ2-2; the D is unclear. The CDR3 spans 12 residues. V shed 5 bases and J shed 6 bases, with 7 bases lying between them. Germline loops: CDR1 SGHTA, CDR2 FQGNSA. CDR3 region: CASSLLAGELFF. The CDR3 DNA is TGTGCCAGCAGCCTACTTGCCGGGGAGCTGTTTTTT.

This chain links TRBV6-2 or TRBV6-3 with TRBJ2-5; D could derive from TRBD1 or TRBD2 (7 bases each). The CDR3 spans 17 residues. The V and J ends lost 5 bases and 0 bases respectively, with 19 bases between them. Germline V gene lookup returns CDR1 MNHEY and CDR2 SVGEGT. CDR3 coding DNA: TGTGCCAGCAGTACAGGGAGGGGGCGGGTAAACCAAGAGACCCAGTACTTC. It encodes CASSTGRGRVNQETQYF.

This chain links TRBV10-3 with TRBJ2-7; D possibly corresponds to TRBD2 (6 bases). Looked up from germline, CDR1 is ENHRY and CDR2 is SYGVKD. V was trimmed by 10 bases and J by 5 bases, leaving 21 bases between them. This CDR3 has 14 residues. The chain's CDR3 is CATRRSSGGNEQYF. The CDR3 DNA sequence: TGTGCCACCCGCCGAAGTAGCGGTGGTAACGAGCAGTACTTC.

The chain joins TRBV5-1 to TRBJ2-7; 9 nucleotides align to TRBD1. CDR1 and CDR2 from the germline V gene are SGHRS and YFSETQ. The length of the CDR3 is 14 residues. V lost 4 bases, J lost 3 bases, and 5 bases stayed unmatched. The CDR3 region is CASSPGQGCYEQYF. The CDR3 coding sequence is TGCGCCAGCAGCCCGGGACAGGGTTGCTACGAGCAGTACTTC.

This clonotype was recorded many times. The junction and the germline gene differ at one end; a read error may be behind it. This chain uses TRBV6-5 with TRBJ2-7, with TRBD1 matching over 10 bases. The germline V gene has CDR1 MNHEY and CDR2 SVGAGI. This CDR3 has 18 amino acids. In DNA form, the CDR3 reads TGTGCCAGCAGTTACTCGCCGGGACAGGGGACTAACCCCTACCAGCAGTACTTC. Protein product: CASSYSPGQGTNPYQQYF.

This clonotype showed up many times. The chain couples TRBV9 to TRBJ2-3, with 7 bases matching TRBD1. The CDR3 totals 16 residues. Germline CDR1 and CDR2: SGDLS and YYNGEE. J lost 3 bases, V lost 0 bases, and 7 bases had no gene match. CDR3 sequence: CASSVGQGVGTDTQYF. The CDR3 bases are TGTGCCAGCAGCGTAGGCCAGGGGGTAGGAACAGATACGCAGTATTTT.

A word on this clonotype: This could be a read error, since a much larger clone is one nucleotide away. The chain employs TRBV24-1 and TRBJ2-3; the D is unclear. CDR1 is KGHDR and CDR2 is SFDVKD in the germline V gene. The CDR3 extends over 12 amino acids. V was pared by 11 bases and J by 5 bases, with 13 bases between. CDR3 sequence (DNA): TGTGCCAGCAATGAACAACGAGATACGCAGTATTTT. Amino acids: CASNEQRDTQYF.

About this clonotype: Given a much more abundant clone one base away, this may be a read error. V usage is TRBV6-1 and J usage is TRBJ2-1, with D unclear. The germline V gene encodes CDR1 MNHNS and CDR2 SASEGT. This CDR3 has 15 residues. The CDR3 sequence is CASSEILGFTNEQLF. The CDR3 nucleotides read TGTGCCAGCAGTGAAATCTTAGGTTTCACCAATGAGCAGCTCTTC.

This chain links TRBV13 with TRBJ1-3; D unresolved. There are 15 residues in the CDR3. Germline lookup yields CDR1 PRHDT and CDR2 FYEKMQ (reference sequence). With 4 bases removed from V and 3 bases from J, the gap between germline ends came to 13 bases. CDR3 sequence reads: CASSWARADGNTIYF. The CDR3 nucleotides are TGTGCCAGCAGCTGGGCAAGGGCGGATGGAAACACCATATATTTT.

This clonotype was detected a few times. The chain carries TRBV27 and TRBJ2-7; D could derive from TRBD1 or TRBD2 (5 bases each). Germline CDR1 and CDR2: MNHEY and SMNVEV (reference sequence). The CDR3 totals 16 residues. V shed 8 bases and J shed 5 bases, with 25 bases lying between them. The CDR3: CASGLRRQGIGNEQYF. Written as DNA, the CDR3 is TGTGCCAGCGGACTCCGGCGCCAGGGTATAGGTAACGAGCAGTACTTC.